A selection of T cell receptor beta chains follows, all from one sample in a study of OX40 agonist ivuxolimab in advanced cancers. The method was immunoSEQ multiplex PCR; TCRdb's version includes in-frame clones alone and lacks a portion of them. The table includes roughly 50,000 clones, around 90% detected once. The sample in question was CD4+ or CD8+ T cells sorted from blood, obtained in a trial of the OX40 agonist ivuxolimab. The receptors stem from an adult with an advanced solid tumor such as melanoma, head and neck, liver or kidney cancer. Both conserved end residues are part of each CDR3. Each record gives: V gene, J gene, D gene, clone size, CDR3 DNA, CDR3 protein. D genes are given only for firm matches. Some rows have no size entry. The others give once, few or many, or a class for an expanded clone.

V: TRBV29-1
J: TRBJ2-7
D: -
size: -
DNA: TGCAGCGTTGAAGCCCCGGATTTCTACGAGCAGTACTTC
CDR3: CSVEAPDFYEQYF

V: TRBV6-5
J: TRBJ1-3
D: -
size: -
DNA: TGTGCCAGCTCTAGAAACTCTGGAAACACCATATATTTT
CDR3: CASSRNSGNTIYF

V: TRBV7-9
J: TRBJ1-4
D: TRBD1
size: -
DNA: TGTGCCAGCAGTTGGGACAGCTCCGAAGATTTCCAAACTAATGAAAAACTGTTTTTT
CDR3: CASSWDSSEDFQTNEKLFF

V: TRBV7-6
J: TRBJ2-7
D: TRBD1
size: -
DNA: TGTGCCAGCAGCAATCCGCCAGGGACAGGGGCTTTCTACGAGCAGTACTTC
CDR3: CASSNPPGTGAFYEQYF

V: TRBV19
J: TRBJ2-6
D: -
size: -
DNA: TGTGCCAGTATCGACCCCACCACCTCTGGGGCCAACGTCCTGACTTTC
CDR3: CASIDPTTSGANVLTF

V: TRBV7-3
J: TRBJ1-1
D: -
size: -
DNA: TGTGCCAGCAGTCTGCTTGGGACGAGCACTGAAGCTTTCTTT
CDR3: CASSLLGTSTEAFF

V: TRBV6-4
J: TRBJ2-6
D: -
size: -
DNA: TGTGCCAGCAGTGATCTGGGTGGGGCCAACGTCCTGACTTTC
CDR3: CASSDLGGANVLTF

V: TRBV7-9
J: TRBJ2-2
D: TRBD1
size: once
DNA: TGTGCCAGCAGCTTTCTCCCGGACAGGCCGAACACCGGGGAGCTGTTTTTT
CDR3: CASSFLPDRPNTGELFF

V: TRBV4-3
J: TRBJ2-1
D: TRBD1
size: many
DNA: TGCGCCAGCAGCCCAGCCAGGGACAGGGGTAATGAGCAGTTCTTC
CDR3: CASSPARDRGNEQFF

V: TRBV27
J: TRBJ2-4
D: -
size: -
DNA: TGTGCCAGCAGTTTACCCGGAAACATTCAGTACTTC
CDR3: CASSLPGNIQYF

V: TRBV29-1
J: TRBJ2-1
D: -
size: -
DNA: TGCAGCGTTGAAGATCGCGTGGCAGCTTACAATGAGCAGTTCTTC
CDR3: CSVEDRVAAYNEQFF

V: TRBV13
J: TRBJ1-1
D: -
size: -
DNA: TGTGCCAGCAGCTTTCCGGGGGGTGTCCCTAACACTGAAGCTTTCTTT
CDR3: CASSFPGGVPNTEAFF